This TCR beta chain comes out of a study of T-cell reconstitution after alpha-beta-depleted transplantation in children. Germline trimming cut 4 bases from V and 5 bases from J; bases unmatched to any gene: 4. The CDR3 runs 14 residues. In germline, CDR1 is SGHDT, CDR2 YYEEEE. The TCRbeta library was prepared with unique molecular identifiers. Via MiXCR, TCRdb re-called the PCR reads, giving one row per CDR3 protein. The sample holds roughly 500,000 distinct CDR3 sequences, around a third seen once. The chain joins TRBV5-6 to TRBJ1-4; 8 bases are shared with TRBD1. This sequence originates from a human donor who donated a stem cell graft to a child with aplastic anemia. Sequenced here: PBMCs from the stem cell graft donor, sampled from the stem cell graft. This CDR3 reads CASSARQGNEKLFF. In DNA form, the CDR3 reads TGTGCCAGCAGCGCCAGACAGGGGAATGAAAAACTGTTTTTT.